The rows below give T cell receptor beta chains drawn from one sample of a study of long-term antiretroviral therapy in people with HIV. The protocol was immunoSEQ multiplex PCR, while the TCRdb copy is restricted to in-frame clones and leaves out a portion. The data show about 21,000 clones, about 80% seen once. The sample in question was unsorted PBMCs, obtained 2.2 years after starting antiretroviral therapy. The receptors stem from a man between 50 and 59 years old with HIV. Both conserved end residues are part of each CDR3. A D gene is named only where the DNA matches it firmly. Expanded clones get a size class; other rows say once, few or many, or leave the size out.

CDR3 protein: CASLPPREQETQYF
CDR3 DNA: TGCGCCAGCCTCCCCCCCAGGGAGCAAGAGACCCAGTACTTC
clone size: -
J gene: TRBJ2-5
V gene: TRBV10-1
D gene: -

CDR3 protein: CASSTTGSYGYTF
CDR3 DNA: TGTGCCAGCAGCACCACAGGGTCCTATGGCTACACCTTC
clone size: -
J gene: TRBJ1-2
V gene: TRBV5-4
D gene: -

CDR3 protein: CASSPMTGSYEQYF
CDR3 DNA: TGTGCCAGCTCACCAATGACAGGGTCCTACGAGCAGTACTTC
clone size: -
J gene: TRBJ2-7
V gene: TRBV18
D gene: TRBD1

CDR3 protein: CASSPQNLAVSYEQYF
CDR3 DNA: TGTGCCAGCAGCCCGCAGAACCTAGCGGTTTCCTACGAGCAGTACTTC
clone size: -
J gene: TRBJ2-7
V gene: TRBV7-2
D gene: TRBD2

CDR3 protein: CASSSGGAYGYTF
CDR3 DNA: TGTGCCAGCAGTTCCGGGGGTGCCTATGGCTACACCTTC
clone size: -
J gene: TRBJ1-2
V gene: TRBV6-6
D gene: -

CDR3 protein: CASSPAGQGVVEQYF
CDR3 DNA: TGTGCCAGCAGTCCAGCGGGACAGGGGGTGGTCGAGCAGTACTTC
clone size: few
J gene: TRBJ2-7
V gene: TRBV7-9
D gene: TRBD1

CDR3 protein: CASSTHLAGALYEQYF
CDR3 DNA: TGTGCCTCATCAACCCACCTAGCGGGGGCACTCTACGAGCAGTACTTC
clone size: few
J gene: TRBJ2-7
V gene: TRBV19
D gene: TRBD2

CDR3 protein: CASSNGTGGFGANVLTF
CDR3 DNA: TGCGCCAGCAGTAATGGGACAGGGGGCTTTGGGGCCAACGTCCTGACTTTC
clone size: -
J gene: TRBJ2-6
V gene: TRBV5-1
D gene: TRBD1

CDR3 protein: CAWSVGLAGELFF
CDR3 DNA: TGTGCCTGGAGTGTGGGTTTGGCCGGGGAGCTGTTTTTT
clone size: -
J gene: TRBJ2-2
V gene: TRBV30
D gene: -

CDR3 protein: CASSVTGVAGELFF
CDR3 DNA: TGTGCCAGCAGCGTTACAGGGGTAGCCGGGGAGCTGTTTTTT
clone size: -
J gene: TRBJ2-2
V gene: TRBV9
D gene: TRBD1

CDR3 protein: CASSQEMLSYEQYF
CDR3 DNA: TGTGCCAGCAGCCAAGAAATGCTCTCCTACGAGCAGTACTTC
clone size: few
J gene: TRBJ2-7
V gene: TRBV4-2
D gene: -

CDR3 protein: CASSAQGALTGELFF
CDR3 DNA: TGTGCCAGCAGCGCCCAGGGGGCGCTCACCGGGGAGCTGTTTTTT
clone size: -
J gene: TRBJ2-2
V gene: TRBV7-2
D gene: TRBD1

CDR3 protein: CSLRRGGVRETQYF
CDR3 DNA: TGCAGCTTAAGGCGGGGGGGGGTGCGAGAGACCCAGTACTTC
clone size: -
J gene: TRBJ2-5
V gene: TRBV29-1
D gene: TRBD2

CDR3 protein: CASSPGTYEQYF
CDR3 DNA: TGTGCCAGCAGTCCAGGAACCTACGAGCAGTACTTC
clone size: few
J gene: TRBJ2-7
V gene: TRBV6-5
D gene: -

CDR3 protein: CASSPPGGLAISTDTQYF
CDR3 DNA: TGTGCCAGCTCACCACCCGGCGGGCTAGCGATTAGTACCGATACGCAGTATTTT
clone size: -
J gene: TRBJ2-3
V gene: TRBV18
D gene: -